The clone carrying this T cell receptor beta chain has just a few counts. Its antigen is unidentified. This may be a read error: a much more frequent sequence differs by one nucleotide. This CDR3 is 11 amino acids long. V shed 6 bases and J shed 6 bases, with 11 bases lying between them. Germline V gene data show CDR1 as DFQATT and CDR2 as SNEGSKA (reference sequence). This sample stems from a study of lung T cells in sarcoidosis with Löfgren's syndrome. Looking at the study overall: Bronchoalveolar lavage fluid in sarcoidosis accumulates CD4+ T cells. Study-wide results and limits: In alpha-beta pairs, TRAV12-1 favored TRBV2, and their CDR3s were homologous. Shared TRAV12-1 and TRBV2 CDR3 motifs across Löfgren's syndrome patients reportedly suggested public CD4+ TCRs. TRAV12-1 and TRBV2 were reportedly most expanded in Löfgren's patients.

TCRdb re-analysed the reads in MiXCR, keeping a single row per CDR3 protein. The data contain about 9,200 distinct CDR3 sequences, 20% of them singletons. Sequenced sample: CD4+ T cells from bronchoalveolar lavage. This chain joins TRBV20-1 and TRBJ1-1, with a weak D call TRBD1 (6 bases). This receptor was obtained from a human donor with sarcoidosis (Löfgren's syndrome or another form), or a control subject (not recorded which). The CDR3 loop is CSAAGDAEAFF. CDR3 sequence (DNA): TGCAGTGCCGCAGGGGACGCTGAAGCTTTCTTT.